Presented here are 16 T cell receptor beta chains from one specimen sequenced in a study of CD8 T cells in Susac syndrome. Random-hexamer reverse transcription was applied to about 0.45 to 1 ug RNA. TCRdb reprocessed the immunoSEQ multiplex PCR reads via MiXCR and lists one record per CDR3 protein. The table records about 210,000 distinct CDR3 sequences, about 95% of them present only once. The sequencing input was CD4+ T cells from PBMCs. All receptors come from a human donor with multiple sclerosis.

The V and J genes are TRBV2 and TRBJ1-5; perhaps TRBD1 as D (6 bases). The V gene lost 6 bases and the J gene lost 4 bases, with 19 bases spanning the gap. CDR3 size: 16 residues. CDR1 and CDR2 from the germline V gene are SNHLY and FYNNEI. CDR3 loop: CASSLGGQIPNQPQHF. The DNA of the CDR3 is TGTGCCAGCAGCCTGGGCGGACAGATTCCTAATCAGCCCCAGCATTTT.

V gene TRBV27 combines with J gene TRBJ2-7, with 8 bases lining up with TRBD1. Germline CDR1 reads MNHEY; CDR2 reads SMNVEV (reference sequence). Trimming took 6 bases from V and 3 from J; bases not matched to a gene: 4. CDR3 length: 13 amino acids. The CDR3 bases are TGTGCCAGCAGGACAGGGGCAGTCTACGAGCAGTACTTC. Translated, it gives CASRTGAVYEQYF.

This chain links TRBV24-1 with TRBJ2-1; possibly TRBD1 for D (6 bases). Trimming took 9 bases from V and 9 from J, leaving 11 bases between them. Germline CDR1 reads KGHDR; CDR2 reads SFDVKD. There are 11 residues in the CDR3. CDR3 in DNA: TGTGCCACCGCGAGGGGGACTGAGCAGTTCTTC. It translates to CATARGTEQFF.

The chain is built from TRBV7-2 and TRBJ2-7; 7 nucleotides line up with TRBD2. J was trimmed by 4 bases and V by 4 bases; bases with no gene match: 4. This CDR3 is built from 13 residues. Germline V lookup: CDR1 SGHTA, CDR2 FQGNSA. This chain's CDR3 is CASSSGGGYEQYF. CDR3 DNA sequence: TGTGCCAGCAGCTCGGGCGGGGGATACGAGCAGTACTTC.

This rearrangement joins TRBV3-1 to TRBJ1-1; 9 bases fit TRBD1. There are 15 residues in the CDR3. In germline, CDR1 is LGHDT, CDR2 YNNKEL (reference sequence). V trimming: 0 bases; J trimming: 9 bases; junction bases outside the gene matches: 8. The CDR3 bases are TGTGCCAGCAGCCAAGAGTGGGACAGGGCTACTAAAGCTTTCTTT. Protein: CASSQEWDRATKAFF.

This chain connects TRBV27 to TRBJ2-2, with D possibly matching TRBD1 (6 bases). Trimming removed 6 bases from V and 6 bases from J, with 11 bases in between. The CDR3 covers 13 residues. Germline V gives CDR1 MNHEY, CDR2 SMNVEV (reference sequence). The chain's CDR3 is CASSIQGAGELFF. DNA for the CDR3: TGTGCCAGCAGCATACAGGGTGCCGGGGAGCTGTTTTTT.

The chain is built from TRBV27 and TRBJ2-7; possibly TRBD2 for D (6 bases). Germline CDR1 is MNHEY and CDR2 is SMNVEV (reference sequence). CDR3 length: 15 amino acids. Trimming cost V 3 bases and J 6 bases, with 18 bases left between them. CDR3: CASSFRDSWPCEQYF. The CDR3 DNA reads TGTGCCAGCAGTTTCCGGGACTCGTGGCCTTGCGAGCAGTACTTC.

The gene calls are TRBV7-9 and TRBJ1-2; D is uncertain. Germline loops: CDR1 SEHNR, CDR2 FQNEAQ (reference sequence). The CDR3 runs to 10 residues. V lost 10 bases and J 8 bases, leaving 11 bases between the germline ends. The CDR3 DNA reads TGTGCCAACACCGCAGAGGGCTACACCTTC. It specifies CANTAEGYTF.

The V and J genes are TRBV3-1 and TRBJ1-2, with 8 nucleotides matching TRBD1. The CDR3 has 13 amino acids. The V gene's germline CDR1 is LGHDT and CDR2 YNNKEL (reference sequence). J lost 7 bases, V lost 4 bases, and 5 bases had no gene match. The CDR3 nucleotides read TGTGCCAGCAGCCGCGGACAGGGCTCTGGCTACACCTTC. Encoded protein: CASSRGQGSGYTF. The variable domain in full, with the rest retrieved from reference TRBV3-1 and TRBJ1-2, is DTAVSQTPKYLVTQMGNDKSIKCEQNLGHDTMYWYKQDSKKFLKIMFSYNNKELIINETVPNRFSPKSPDKAHLNLHINSLELGDSAVYFCASSRGQGSGYTFGSGTRLTVV.

In its sample, this clonotype was seen once. Compared with germline, one end of the junction differs, possibly owing to a read error. The V and J genes are TRBV13 and TRBJ2-7; D ambiguous. The CDR3 covers 12 residues. The germline CDR1 and CDR2 sequences are PRHDT and FYEKMQ (reference sequence). CDR3 sequence: CASSLGSHEQYF. CDR3 bases: TGTGCCAGCAGCTTAGGCTCCCACGAGCAGTACTTC. Full variable domain (rest looked up from reference TRBV13 and TRBJ2-7): AAGVIQSPRHLIKEKRETATLKCYPIPRHDTVYWYQQGPGQDPQFLISFYEKMQSDKGSIPDRFSAQQFSDYHSELNMSSLELGDSALYFCASSLGSHEQYFGPGTRLTVT.

The chain carries TRBV20-1 and TRBJ2-5; no firm D call. Trimming removed 7 bases at V and 5 bases at J, with 17 bases between. CDR3 size: 13 residues. Germline CDR1 and CDR2: DFQATT and SNEGSKA (reference sequence). CDR3 bases: TGCAGTGGGTCACCCGCTCCGAGGGAGACCCAGTACTTC. It yields the protein CSGSPAPRETQYF.

The genes are TRBV2 and TRBJ2-4; perhaps TRBD2 as D (6 bases). The V gene's germline CDR1 is SNHLY and CDR2 FYNNEI. Trimming pared 6 bases from V and 5 bases from J, leaving 14 bases between. This CDR3 is 14 amino acids long. Here the CDR3 DNA reads TGTGCCAGCAGAAAACGAGGAGGGGAAAACATTCAGTACTTC. As protein: CASRKRGGENIQYF. Full variable domain (rest looked up from reference TRBV2 and TRBJ2-4): EPEVTQTPSHQVTQMGQEVILRCVPISNHLYFYWYRQILGQKVEFLVSFYNNEISEKSEIFDDQFSVERPDGSNFTLKIRSTKLEDSAMYFCASRKRGGENIQYFGAGTRLSVL.

The chain employs TRBV29-1 and TRBJ2-1; D gene ambiguous. The CDR3 runs 17 residues. Germline V CDR1 and CDR2: SQVTM, ANQGSEA. V was cut by 6 bases and J by 9 bases, with 30 bases left in between. CDR3 in DNA: TGCAGCGTCGAACGGTTCCAGGTGGAGAGCGCTTGGGGTGAGCAGTTCTTC. Translation gives CSVERFQVESAWGEQFF.

The genes are TRBV7-9 and TRBJ2-7; D possibly corresponds to TRBD2 (5 bases). Germline assignment: CDR1 SEHNR and CDR2 FQNEAQ (reference sequence). The CDR3 loop spans 12 amino acids. V lost 2 bases and J 6 bases, leaving 8 bases between the germline ends. The CDR3 DNA follows: TGTGCCAGCAGCTTACGGGATCGCGAGCAGTACTTC. As protein: CASSLRDREQYF.

The chain couples TRBV4-2 to TRBJ2-3; D is ambiguous. Trimming cost V 0 bases and J 1 base, with 11 bases left between them. Germline V gives CDR1 LGHNA, CDR2 YNFKEQ. This CDR3 is built from 16 residues. CDR3 nucleotide sequence: TGTGCCAGCAGCCAAGAGTCCACACCCCGCACAGATACGCAGTATTTT. Encoded protein: CASSQESTPRTDTQYF.

V is TRBV28 and J is TRBJ2-1; D is uncertain. Germline V lookup: CDR1 MDHEN, CDR2 SYDVKM. The germline V and J ends were trimmed by 5 bases and 8 bases, with 13 bases remaining between them. CDR3 size: 13 residues. The CDR3 nucleotides read TGTGCCAGCAGTCCTCCCCGATCGGATGAGCAGTTCTTC. It codes for CASSPPRSDEQFF.